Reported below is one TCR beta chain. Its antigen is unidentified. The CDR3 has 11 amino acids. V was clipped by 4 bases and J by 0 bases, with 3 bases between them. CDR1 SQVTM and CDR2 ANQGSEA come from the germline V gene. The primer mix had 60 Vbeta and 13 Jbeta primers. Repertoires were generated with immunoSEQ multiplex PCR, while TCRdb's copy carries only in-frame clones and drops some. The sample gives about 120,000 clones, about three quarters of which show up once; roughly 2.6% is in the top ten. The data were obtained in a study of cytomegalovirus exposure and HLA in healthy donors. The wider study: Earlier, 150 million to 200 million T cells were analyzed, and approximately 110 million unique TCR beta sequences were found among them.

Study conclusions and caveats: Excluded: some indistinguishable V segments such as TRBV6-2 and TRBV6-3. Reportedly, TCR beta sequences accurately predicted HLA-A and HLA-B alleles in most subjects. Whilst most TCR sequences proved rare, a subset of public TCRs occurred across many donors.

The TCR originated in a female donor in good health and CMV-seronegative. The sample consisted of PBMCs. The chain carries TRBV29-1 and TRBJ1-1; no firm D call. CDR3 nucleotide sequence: TGCAGCGTTGTTATGAACACTGAAGCTTTCTTT. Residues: CSVVMNTEAFF.